The 8 T cell receptor beta chains below come from one sample, sequenced in a study of cytomegalovirus exposure and HLA in healthy donors. The PCR ran on 60 Vbeta and 13 Jbeta primers. The protocol was immunoSEQ multiplex PCR, while the TCRdb copy is restricted to in-frame clones and leaves out a portion. The sample consists of fewer than 100,000 clones, 60% to 85% of them appearing once. The specimen was PBMCs. Receptor source: a male donor in good health and CMV-seronegative.

This chain uses TRBV5-1 with TRBJ2-5; D not certain. The germline gives CDR1 SGHRS, CDR2 YFSETQ. Trimming removed 4 bases from V and 4 bases from J, with 11 bases in between. This CDR3 region has 13 residues. For the CDR3, the DNA is TGCGCCAGCAGCCTACGACACGGAGAGACCCAGTACTTC. Its protein is CASSLRHGETQYF.

Regarding this clone: The junction and the germline gene differ at one end; a read error may be behind it. The chain couples TRBV7-9 to TRBJ2-7; TRBD1 aligns across 11 bases. The germline gives CDR1 SEHNR, CDR2 FQNEAQ (reference sequence). This CDR3 is built from 15 residues. This CDR3 reads CSSSTGTGGTYEQYF. For the CDR3, the DNA is TGTTCCAGCAGCACAGGGACAGGGGGTACCTACGAGCAGTACTTC.

This chain connects TRBV9 to TRBJ2-7; 9 nucleotides align to TRBD1. Trimming took 3 bases from V and 3 from J; bases not matched to a gene: 4. CDR3 length: 14 residues. The V gene's germline CDR1 is SGDLS and CDR2 YYNGEE. The CDR3: CASSGTGGVYEQYF. CDR3 nucleotides: TGTGCCAGCAGCGGAACAGGGGGCGTCTACGAGCAGTACTTC.

The CDR3 DNA reads TGTGCCAGCAGTTTTAAGGGGATAACTGAAGCTTTCTTT. This gives the protein CASSFKGITEAFF. The chain links TRBV28 to TRBJ1-1; TRBD1 might be the D (5 bases). CDR1 and CDR2 from the germline V gene are MDHEN and SYDVKM. The ends were cut back, 3 bases at V and 5 bases at J, with 10 bases in the middle. This CDR3 has 13 amino acids.

The V and J genes are TRBV18 and TRBJ2-7; D is perhaps TRBD1 (6 bases). The CDR3 has 15 amino acids. Germline V gives CDR1 KGHSH, CDR2 LQKENI. V was pared by 1 base and J by 3 bases, with 13 bases between. The CDR3 region is CASSPLAGDDYEQYF. In DNA, the CDR3 is TGTGCCAGCTCACCACTGGCAGGGGACGACTACGAGCAGTACTTC.

A single count supports this clone. The CDR3 bases are TGTGCCAGCAGCCTGGACAGAACCGGCGAGCAGTACTTC. It translates to CASSLDRTGEQYF. The V and J genes are TRBV7-7 and TRBJ2-7, with D perhaps matching TRBD1 (6 bases). The CDR3 sequence is 13 residues long. Trimming stripped 5 bases from V and 6 bases from J, with 14 bases between. CDR1 and CDR2 (germline): SSHAT, FNYEAQ (reference sequence).

A remark on this clone: An end of the junction does not agree with germline; a read error may underlie this. The genes are TRBV7-7 and TRBJ2-5, with TRBD1 matching 10 bases. Germline assignment: CDR1 SSHAT and CDR2 FNYEAQ (reference sequence). The CDR3 loop spans 14 amino acids. This CDR3 is CASSPRDRGETQYF. Written as DNA, the CDR3 is TGTGCTAGCAGCCCCCGGGACAGGGGAGAGACCCAGTACTTC.

The chain combines TRBV10-3 with TRBJ1-1; D remains ambiguous. The germline V gene has CDR1 ENHRY and CDR2 SYGVKD. This CDR3 is 13 amino acids long. The V end lost 3 bases, the J end lost 4 bases, and 9 bases lay between the germline ends. The CDR3 bases are TGTGCCATCAGTGAAGAGGAGAGCACTGAAGCTTTCTTT. Its translation is CAISEEESTEAFF.